Shown below are 18 T cell receptor beta chains from a single sample sequenced in a study of beta chain features in type 1 diabetes. Their antigen targets remain unknown. Study observations and caveats: When Type 1 diabetes patients were examined, their TCRB CDR3s proved moderately but significantly shorter in all four CD4+ subsets.

Investigators reverse transcribed all isolated RNA, so they sequenced expressed TCRB transcripts. Sequencing used immunoSEQ multiplex PCR; TCRdb keeps in-frame clones, though not all of them. Of 250,000 or so clones in the sample, approximately 13% were seen once. The specimen sequenced was naive CD4+ T cells from blood. These receptors were taken from a man aged 25 to 40 with type 1 diabetes.

This clone was seen only a few times. The V gene is TRBV25-1, the J gene TRBJ1-4; D perhaps matches TRBD1 (5 bases). V lost 4 bases and J 4 bases, leaving 13 bases between the germline ends. CDR1 MGHDK and CDR2 SYGVNS come from the germline V gene. This CDR3 has 15 residues. The DNA for the CDR3 is TGTGCCAGCAGTGGAAACAGGCCTCTTAATGAAAAACTGTTTTTT. Its protein product is CASSGNRPLNEKLFF.

This chain connects TRBV29-1 to TRBJ1-5, with D possibly matching TRBD1 (6 bases). Trimming removed 7 bases from V and 2 bases from J, with 15 bases in between. CDR3 length: 14 residues. The germline CDR1 and CDR2 sequences are SQVTM and ANQGSEA. This chain's CDR3 is CSAAGGAGNQPQHF. Here the CDR3 DNA reads TGCAGCGCAGCGGGGGGCGCAGGCAATCAGCCCCAGCATTTT.

The chain has TRBV5-1 and TRBJ1-2, with 8 bases aligning to TRBD1. The CDR3 totals 15 residues. V gave up 2 bases and J gave up 3 bases; unmatched junction bases: 6. Germline CDR1 is SGHRS and CDR2 is YFSETQ. The CDR3 DNA follows: TGCGCCAGCAGCTTTCGTACAGGGGGAGACTATGGCTACACCTTC. Translation gives CASSFRTGGDYGYTF.

This clone has only a few counts. In DNA, the CDR3 is TGTGCCAGCATTGGACAGGGTGGGGCTGAAGCTTTCTTT. Encoded protein: CASIGQGGAEAFF. V is TRBV25-1 and J is TRBJ1-1; 8 bases align to TRBD1. The trim removed 7 bases at V and 6 bases at J, leaving 7 bases unmatched. CDR1 MGHDK and CDR2 SYGVNS come from the germline V gene. The CDR3 loop spans 13 amino acids.

This clone was counted a few times. The J gene is TRBJ2-2, the V gene TRBV6-1; tentative D call: TRBD2 (6 bases). The length of the CDR3 is 14 residues. Trimming left V 8 bases short and J 4 bases short, with 14 bases between. Germline CDR1 and CDR2: MNHNS and SASEGT. Here the CDR3 DNA reads TGTGCCAGCCGCGGAGGGTTCGGCACCGGGGAGCTGTTTTTT. Its protein is CASRGGFGTGELFF.

This clone was counted between two and nine times. The CDR3 sequence: CAWAAYANTEAFF. The CDR3 DNA reads as TGTGCCTGGGCGGCCTACGCGAACACTGAAGCTTTCTTT. The rearrangement joins TRBV30 to TRBJ1-1; D is ambiguous. Germline values: CDR1 GTSNPN, CDR2 SVGIG (reference sequence). The germline V and J ends were trimmed by 5 bases and 1 base, with 11 bases remaining between them. The CDR3 sequence is 13 residues long.

CDR3 residues: CSGLTGETQYF. DNA for the CDR3: TGCAGTGGTCTGACTGGGGAGACCCAGTACTTC. This chain joins TRBV20-1 and TRBJ2-5; D ambiguous. With 7 bases removed from V and 5 bases from J, the gap between germline ends came to 11 bases. This CDR3 is built from 11 residues. Per the germline V gene, CDR1 is DFQATT and CDR2 is SNEGSKA (reference sequence).

This clone was picked up a small number of times. The genes are TRBV4-1 and TRBJ2-6; 9 nucleotides align to TRBD1. This CDR3 is built from 19 residues. V lost 3 bases, J lost 0 bases, and 9 bases stayed unmatched. The germline gives CDR1 MGHRA, CDR2 YSYEKL. In DNA, the CDR3 is TGCGCCAGCAGCCAGATAACAGGGGGCTTGGTCTCTGGGGCCAACGTCCTGACTTTC. Its translation is CASSQITGGLVSGANVLTF.

This clone has more than one count but fewer than ten. This chain links TRBV29-1 with TRBJ2-1; possibly TRBD2 for D (5 bases). The germline V gene encodes CDR1 SQVTM and CDR2 ANQGSEA. The CDR3 is 15 residues long. V gave up 6 bases and J gave up 0 bases, with 15 bases separating them. The CDR3 DNA reads as TGCAGCGTCGATAGCGAAAAGAGCTCCTACAATGAGCAGTTCTTC. Translated: CSVDSEKSSYNEQFF.

The CDR3 is CATSDLKIGSQFHQPQHF. DNA of the CDR3: TGTGCCACCAGCGATCTTAAAATCGGGTCCCAATTCCATCAGCCCCAGCATTTT. The rearrangement joins TRBV15 to TRBJ1-5; D ambiguous. The CDR3 runs to 18 residues. The V gene's germline CDR1 is LNHNV and CDR2 YYDKDF (reference sequence). V lost 5 bases and J lost 5, with 25 bases in between.

This clone was observed a handful of times. The chain carries TRBV7-9 and TRBJ2-7, with 11 bases lining up with TRBD1. The CDR3 is 14 residues long. Per the germline V gene, CDR1 is SEHNR and CDR2 is FQNEAQ (reference sequence). Trimming at V came to 5 bases and at J to 2 bases, leaving 2 bases not matched to a gene. CDR3 sequence (DNA): TGTGCCAGCAGCCCGGGACAGGGGGCCTACGAGCAGTACTTC. This sequence encodes CASSPGQGAYEQYF.

J is TRBJ1-1 and V is TRBV29-1; 8 bases agree with TRBD1. This CDR3 contains 13 residues. V gave up 4 bases and J gave up 2 bases; unmatched junction bases: 3. Looked up from germline, CDR1 is SQVTM and CDR2 is ANQGSEA. The CDR3 DNA reads TGCAGCGTTGCGGGACAGGCAAACACTGAAGCTTTCTTT. It encodes CSVAGQANTEAFF.

This clone was picked up a small number of times. This chain joins TRBV9 and TRBJ2-1; 8 bases fit TRBD2. The trim removed 5 bases at V and 5 bases at J, leaving 3 bases unmatched. This CDR3 region has 13 residues. CDR1 and CDR2 (germline): SGDLS, YYNGEE. In nucleotides, the CDR3 is TGTGCCAGCAGGACTAGCGCCCACAATGAGCAGTTCTTC. It encodes CASRTSAHNEQFF.

The chain couples TRBV30 to TRBJ2-3, with a weak D call TRBD2 (5 bases). This CDR3 has 14 amino acids. Germline CDR1 is GTSNPN and CDR2 is SVGIG (reference sequence). Trimming stripped 5 bases from V and 3 bases from J, with 15 bases between. The DNA of the CDR3 is TGTGCCTGGGGCCGCAAGGGAGAGACAGATACGCAGTATTTT. Protein sequence: CAWGRKGETDTQYF.

There are a few counts of this clone. Written as DNA, the CDR3 is TGTGCCAGCAGCTCTCCAGGGATGTTAGCCTATGGCTACACCTTC. The encoded protein is CASSSPGMLAYGYTF. The chain couples TRBV7-9 to TRBJ1-2, with a weak D call TRBD1 (5 bases). CDR3 length equals 15 residues. With 4 bases removed from V and 4 bases from J, the gap between germline ends came to 16 bases. Germline V CDR1 and CDR2: SEHNR, FQNEAQ (reference sequence). The variable domain in full, with the rest retrieved from reference TRBV7-9 and TRBJ1-2, is DTGVSQNPRHKITKRGQNVTFRCDPISEHNRLYWYRQTLGQGPEFLTYFQNEAQLEKSRLLSDRFSAERPKGSFSTLEIQRTEQGDSAMYLCASSSPGMLAYGYTFGSGTRLTVV.

The chain combines TRBV10-3 with TRBJ2-5, with 11 bases fitting TRBD1. CDR3 size: 19 residues. V shed 1 base, J shed 4 bases, and the junction held 14 bases outside the gene matches. Germline-derived CDR1 and CDR2 are ENHRY and SYGVKD. The CDR3 protein is CAISELEDRGRGAAETQYF. The CDR3 DNA follows: TGTGCCATCAGTGAGTTGGAGGACAGGGGGCGAGGGGCGGCAGAGACCCAGTACTTC.

This sequence joins TRBV30 and TRBJ1-3; perhaps TRBD1 as D (6 bases). V was shortened by 3 bases and J by 0 bases, with 15 bases between the two germline ends. The CDR3 has 16 residues. The germline V gene has CDR1 GTSNPN and CDR2 SVGIG (reference sequence). DNA for the CDR3: TGTGCCTGGAGAGGGAAGGGGACAATCTCTGGAAACACCATATATTTT. Its protein is CAWRGKGTISGNTIYF.

This chain joins TRBV7-2 and TRBJ1-4; TRBD1 aligns across 9 bases. Germline loops: CDR1 SGHTA, CDR2 FQGNSA. V dropped 5 bases and J dropped 8; count of bases not matched to a gene: 6. This CDR3 is 14 amino acids long. The CDR3 DNA is TGTGCCAGCAGCCAGGACAGGGGACGGGAAAAACTGTTTTTT. As protein: CASSQDRGREKLFF.